The clone carrying this TCR beta chain appeared many times. As yet, its antigen is unknown. The data were taken from a study of T-cell memory formation after mild COVID-19. Broader study findings: Largely, contracting CD4+ clones fell within CM and EM, and contracting CD8+ clones within EMRA. In pre-infection memory, a portion of responding clones appeared, which suggested that cross-reactive memory joined.

TCRdb called the 5' RACE reads again in MiXCR, with one record for every CDR3 protein. The sample includes over 10,000 distinct CDR3 sequences, more than 10% seen only once; the top ten take 49%. This receptor was identified in an adult woman who had mild COVID-19 (a few samples of this study predate the infection). Cell type and time point are not known. Sequenced input: PBMCs or a T cell subset sorted from them (not recorded which).

The CDR3 region has the DNA TGTGCCAGCTCACCACCTCCTAACACCGGGGAGCTGTTTTTT. Translation gives CASSPPPNTGELFF. The rearrangement uses TRBV18 and TRBJ2-2; no firm D call. V was shortened by 0 bases and J by 2 bases, with 4 bases between the two germline ends. Germline assignment: CDR1 KGHSH and CDR2 LQKENI. The CDR3 is made up of 14 amino acids. Full variable domain (outside the CDR3, taken from reference TRBV18 and TRBJ2-2): NAGVMQNPRHLVRRRGQEARLRCSPMKGHSHVYWYRQLPEEGLKFMVYLQKENIIDESGMPKERFSAEFPKEGPSILRIQQVVRGDSAAYFCASSPPPNTGELFFGEGSRLTVL.